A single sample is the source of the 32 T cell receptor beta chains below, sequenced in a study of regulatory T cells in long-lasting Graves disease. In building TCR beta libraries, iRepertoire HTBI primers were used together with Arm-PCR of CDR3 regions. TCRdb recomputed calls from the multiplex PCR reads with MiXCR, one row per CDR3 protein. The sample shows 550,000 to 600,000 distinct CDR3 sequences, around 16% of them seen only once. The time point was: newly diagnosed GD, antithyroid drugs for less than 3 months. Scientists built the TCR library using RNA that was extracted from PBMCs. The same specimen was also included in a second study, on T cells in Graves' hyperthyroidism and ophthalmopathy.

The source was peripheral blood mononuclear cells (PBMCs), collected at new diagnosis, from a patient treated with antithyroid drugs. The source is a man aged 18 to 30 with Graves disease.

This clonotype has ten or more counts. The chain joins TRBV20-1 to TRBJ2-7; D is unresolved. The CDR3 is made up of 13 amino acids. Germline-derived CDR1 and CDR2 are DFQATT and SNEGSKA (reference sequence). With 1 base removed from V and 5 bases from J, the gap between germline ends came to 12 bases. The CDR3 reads CSARVGIRNEQYF. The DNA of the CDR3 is TGCAGTGCTAGAGTGGGGATCCGGAACGAGCAGTACTTC.

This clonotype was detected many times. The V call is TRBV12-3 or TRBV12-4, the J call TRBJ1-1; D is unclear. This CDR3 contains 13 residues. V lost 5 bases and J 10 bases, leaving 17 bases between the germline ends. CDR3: CASSVQVGVGAFF. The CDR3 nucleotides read TGTGCCAGCAGTGTCCAGGTCGGAGTGGGAGCTTTCTTT.

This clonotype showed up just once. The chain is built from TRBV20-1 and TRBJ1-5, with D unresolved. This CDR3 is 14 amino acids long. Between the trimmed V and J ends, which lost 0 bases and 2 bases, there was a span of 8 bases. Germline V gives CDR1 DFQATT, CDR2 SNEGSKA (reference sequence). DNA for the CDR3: TGCAGTGCTAGAGAGGTGAAGGGCAATCAGCCCCAGCATTTT. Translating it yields CSAREVKGNQPQHF.

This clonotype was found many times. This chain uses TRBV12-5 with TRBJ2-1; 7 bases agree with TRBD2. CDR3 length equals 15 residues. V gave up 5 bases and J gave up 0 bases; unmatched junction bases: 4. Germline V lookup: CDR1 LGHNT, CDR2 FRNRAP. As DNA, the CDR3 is TGTGCTAGTGGTCCCCGCGGGAGCTCCTACAATGAGCAGTTCTTC. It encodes CASGPRGSSYNEQFF.

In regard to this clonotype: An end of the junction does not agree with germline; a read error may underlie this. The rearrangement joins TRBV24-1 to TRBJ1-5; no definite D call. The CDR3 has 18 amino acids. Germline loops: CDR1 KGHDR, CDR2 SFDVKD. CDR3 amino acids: CATSDLRLSTDSSQPQHF. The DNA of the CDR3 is TGTGCCACCAGTGATTTGAGACTAAGTACGGATAGCAGTCAGCCCCAGCATTTT.

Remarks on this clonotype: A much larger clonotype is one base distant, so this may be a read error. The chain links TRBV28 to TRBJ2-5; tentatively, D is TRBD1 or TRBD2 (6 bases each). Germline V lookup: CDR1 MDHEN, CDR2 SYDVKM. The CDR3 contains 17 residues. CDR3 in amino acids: CASSPPGGLSSYNEQLF. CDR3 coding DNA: TGTGCCAGCAGTCCCCCCGGGGGCTTGAGCTCCTACAATGAGCAGCTCTTC.

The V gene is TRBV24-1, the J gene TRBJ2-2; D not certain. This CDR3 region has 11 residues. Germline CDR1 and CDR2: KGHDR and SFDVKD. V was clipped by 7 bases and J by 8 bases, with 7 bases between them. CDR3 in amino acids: CATRSSGELFF. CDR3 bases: TGTGCCACCAGATCTTCGGGGGAGCTGTTTTTT.

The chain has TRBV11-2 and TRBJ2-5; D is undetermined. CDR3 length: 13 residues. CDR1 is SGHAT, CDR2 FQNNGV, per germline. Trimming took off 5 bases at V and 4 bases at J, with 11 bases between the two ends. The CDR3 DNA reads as TGTGCCAGCAGCGACTCCTATGCAGAGACCCAGTACTTC. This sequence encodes CASSDSYAETQYF.

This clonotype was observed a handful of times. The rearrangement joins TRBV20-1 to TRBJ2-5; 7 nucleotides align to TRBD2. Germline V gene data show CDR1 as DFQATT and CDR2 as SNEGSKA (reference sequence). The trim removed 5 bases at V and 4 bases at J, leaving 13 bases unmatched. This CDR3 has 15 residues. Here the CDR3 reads CSACSAGINLETQYF. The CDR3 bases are TGCAGTGCTTGTTCAGCGGGAATCAACTTAGAGACCCAGTACTTC.

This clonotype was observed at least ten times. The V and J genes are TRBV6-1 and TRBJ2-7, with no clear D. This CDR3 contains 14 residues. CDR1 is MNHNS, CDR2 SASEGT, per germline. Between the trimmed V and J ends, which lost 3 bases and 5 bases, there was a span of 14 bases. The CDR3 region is CASSDVWAIDEQYF. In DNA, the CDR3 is TGTGCCAGCAGTGATGTGTGGGCGATCGACGAGCAGTACTTC.

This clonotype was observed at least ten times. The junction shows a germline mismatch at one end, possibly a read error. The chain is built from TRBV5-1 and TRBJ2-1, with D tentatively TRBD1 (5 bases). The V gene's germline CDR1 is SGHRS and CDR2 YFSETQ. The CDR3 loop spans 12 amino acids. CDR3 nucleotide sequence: TGTGCCAGCAGCTTAGCAGGGAATGAGCAGTTCTTC. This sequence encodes CASSLAGNEQFF.

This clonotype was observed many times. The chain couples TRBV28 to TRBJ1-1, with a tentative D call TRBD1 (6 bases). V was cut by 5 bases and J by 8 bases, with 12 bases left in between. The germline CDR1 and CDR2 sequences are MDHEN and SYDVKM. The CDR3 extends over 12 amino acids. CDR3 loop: CASSTSGTEAFF. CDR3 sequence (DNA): TGTGCCAGCAGTACTTCCGGGACAGAAGCTTTCTTT.

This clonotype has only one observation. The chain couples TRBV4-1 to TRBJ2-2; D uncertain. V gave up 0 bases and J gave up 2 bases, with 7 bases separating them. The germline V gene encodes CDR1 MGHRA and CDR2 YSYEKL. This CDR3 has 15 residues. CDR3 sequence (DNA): TGCGCCAGCAGCCAAGATGTGTCTAACACCGGGGAGCTGTTTTTT. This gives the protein CASSQDVSNTGELFF.

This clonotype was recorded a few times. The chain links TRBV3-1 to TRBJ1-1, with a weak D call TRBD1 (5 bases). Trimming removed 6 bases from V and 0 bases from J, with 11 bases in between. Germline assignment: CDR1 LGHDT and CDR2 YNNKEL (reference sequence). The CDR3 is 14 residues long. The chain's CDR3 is CASSGDGMNTEAFF. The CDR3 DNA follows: TGTGCCAGCAGTGGGGACGGGATGAACACTGAAGCTTTCTTT.

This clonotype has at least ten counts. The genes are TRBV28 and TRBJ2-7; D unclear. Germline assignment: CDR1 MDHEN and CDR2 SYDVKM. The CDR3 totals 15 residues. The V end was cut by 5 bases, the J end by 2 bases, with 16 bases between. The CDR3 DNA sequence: TGTGCCAGCAGTCCCGACCTTTCTGCGCCCTACGAGCAGTACTTC. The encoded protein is CASSPDLSAPYEQYF.

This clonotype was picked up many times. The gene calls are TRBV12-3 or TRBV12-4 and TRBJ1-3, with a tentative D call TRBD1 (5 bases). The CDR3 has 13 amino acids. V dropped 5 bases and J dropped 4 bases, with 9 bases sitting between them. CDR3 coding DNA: TGTGCCAGCAGTATGAGACAGGGAAACACCATATATTTT. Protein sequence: CASSMRQGNTIYF.

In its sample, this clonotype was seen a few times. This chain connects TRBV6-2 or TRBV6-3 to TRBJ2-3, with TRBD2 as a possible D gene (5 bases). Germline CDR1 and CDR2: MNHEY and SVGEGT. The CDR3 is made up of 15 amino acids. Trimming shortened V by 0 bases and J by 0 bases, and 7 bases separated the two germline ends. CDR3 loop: CASSYSDFSTDTQYF. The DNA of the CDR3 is TGTGCCAGCAGTTACTCGGACTTTAGCACAGATACGCAGTATTTT.

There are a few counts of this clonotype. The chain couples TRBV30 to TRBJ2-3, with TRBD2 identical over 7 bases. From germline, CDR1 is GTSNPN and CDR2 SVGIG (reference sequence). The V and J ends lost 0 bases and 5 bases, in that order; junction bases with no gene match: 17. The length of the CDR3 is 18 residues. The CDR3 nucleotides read TGTGCCTGGAGTGTACACCCAGGGAGGGAGGGCCCCGGAGATACGCAGTATTTT. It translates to CAWSVHPGREGPGDTQYF.

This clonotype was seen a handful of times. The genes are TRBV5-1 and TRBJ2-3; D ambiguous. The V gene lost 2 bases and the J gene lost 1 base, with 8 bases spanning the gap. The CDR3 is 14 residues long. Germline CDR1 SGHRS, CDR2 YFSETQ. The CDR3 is CASSFTVGTDTQYF. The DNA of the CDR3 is TGCGCCAGCAGCTTTACAGTGGGCACAGATACGCAGTATTTT.

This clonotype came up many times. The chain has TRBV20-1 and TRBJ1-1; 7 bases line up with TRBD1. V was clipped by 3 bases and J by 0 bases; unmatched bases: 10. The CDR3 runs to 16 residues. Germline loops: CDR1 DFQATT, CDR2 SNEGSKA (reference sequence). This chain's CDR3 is CSASRWRGRVNTEAFF. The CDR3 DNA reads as TGCAGTGCTAGTCGGTGGAGGGGGCGGGTGAACACTGAAGCTTTCTTT.

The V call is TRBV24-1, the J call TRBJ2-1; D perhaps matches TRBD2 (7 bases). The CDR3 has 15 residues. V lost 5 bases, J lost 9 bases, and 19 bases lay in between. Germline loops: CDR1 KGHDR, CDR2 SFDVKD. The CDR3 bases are TGTGCCACCAGTGCCGAAAACTACCGGGGGGCTGAGCAGTTCTTC. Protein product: CATSAENYRGAEQFF.

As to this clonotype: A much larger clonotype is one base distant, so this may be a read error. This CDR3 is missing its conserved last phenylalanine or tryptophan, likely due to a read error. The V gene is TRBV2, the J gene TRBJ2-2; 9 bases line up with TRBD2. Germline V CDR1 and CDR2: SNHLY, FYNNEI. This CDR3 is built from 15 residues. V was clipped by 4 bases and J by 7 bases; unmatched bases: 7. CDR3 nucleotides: TGTGCCAGCAGTGCGCGGGAGGGCGGTTACGGGGAGCTGTTTGTT. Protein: CASSAREGGYGELFV.

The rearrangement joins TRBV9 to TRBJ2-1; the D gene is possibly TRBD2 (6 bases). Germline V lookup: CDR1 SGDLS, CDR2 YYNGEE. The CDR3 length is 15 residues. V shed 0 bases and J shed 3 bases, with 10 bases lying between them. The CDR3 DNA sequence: TGTGCCAGCAGCGTAGCGATAGCGGACTACAATGAGCAGTTCTTC. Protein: CASSVAIADYNEQFF. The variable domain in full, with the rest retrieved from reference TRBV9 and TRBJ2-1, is DSGVTQTPKHLITATGQRVTLRCSPRSGDLSVYWYQQSLDQGLQFLIQYYNGEERAKGNILERFSAQQFPDLHSELNLSSLELGDSALYFCASSVAIADYNEQFFGPGTRLTVL.

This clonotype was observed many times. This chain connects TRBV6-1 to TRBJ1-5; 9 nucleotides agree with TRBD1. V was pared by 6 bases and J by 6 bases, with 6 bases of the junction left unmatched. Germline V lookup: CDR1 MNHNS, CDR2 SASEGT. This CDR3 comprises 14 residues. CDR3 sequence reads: CASRDRGGSQPQHF. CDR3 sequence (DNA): TGTGCCAGCAGGGACAGGGGAGGAAGTCAGCCCCAGCATTTT.

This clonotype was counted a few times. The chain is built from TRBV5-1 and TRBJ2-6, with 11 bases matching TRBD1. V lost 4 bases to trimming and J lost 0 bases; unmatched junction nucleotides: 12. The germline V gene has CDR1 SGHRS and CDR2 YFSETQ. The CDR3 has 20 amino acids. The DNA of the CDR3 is TGCGCCAGCAGCCATCCACGAAGGGACAGGGGGACCTCTGGGGCCAACGTCCTGACTTTC. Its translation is CASSHPRRDRGTSGANVLTF.

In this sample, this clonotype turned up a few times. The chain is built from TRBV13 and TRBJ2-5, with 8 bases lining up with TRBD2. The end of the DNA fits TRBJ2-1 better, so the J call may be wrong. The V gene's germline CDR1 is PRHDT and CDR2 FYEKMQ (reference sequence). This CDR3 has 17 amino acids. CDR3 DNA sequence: TGTGCCAGCAGCGTCCCGCCGGGACTAGGGAGGAGGAATGAGCAGTTCTTC. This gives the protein CASSVPPGLGRRNEQFF.

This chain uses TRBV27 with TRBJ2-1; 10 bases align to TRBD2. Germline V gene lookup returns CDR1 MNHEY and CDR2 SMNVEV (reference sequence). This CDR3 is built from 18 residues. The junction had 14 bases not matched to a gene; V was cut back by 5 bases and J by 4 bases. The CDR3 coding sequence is TGTGCCAGCAGTCCCGCCCCTCTACTAGCGGGGTTTTACAATGAGCAGTTCTTC. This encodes CASSPAPLLAGFYNEQFF.

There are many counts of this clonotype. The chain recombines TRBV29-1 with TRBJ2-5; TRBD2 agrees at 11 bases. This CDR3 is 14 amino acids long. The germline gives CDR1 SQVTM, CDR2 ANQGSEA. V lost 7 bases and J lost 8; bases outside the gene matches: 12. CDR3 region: CSGRSGLAVATQYF. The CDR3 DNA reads TGCAGCGGACGCTCGGGACTAGCGGTCGCAACCCAGTACTTC. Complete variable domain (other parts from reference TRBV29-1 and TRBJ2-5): SAVISQKPSRDICQRGTSLTIQCQVDSQVTMMFWYRQQPGQSLTLIATANQGSEATYESGFVIDKFPISRPNLTFSTLTVSNMSPEDSSIYLCSGRSGLAVATQYFGPGTRLLVL.

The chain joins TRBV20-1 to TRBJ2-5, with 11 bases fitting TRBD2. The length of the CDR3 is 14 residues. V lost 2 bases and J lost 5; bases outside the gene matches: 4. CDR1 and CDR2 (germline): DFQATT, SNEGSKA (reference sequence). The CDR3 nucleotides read TGCAGTGCTAGAAGGTCTAGCGGGAGGGAGACCCAGTACTTC. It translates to CSARRSSGRETQYF.

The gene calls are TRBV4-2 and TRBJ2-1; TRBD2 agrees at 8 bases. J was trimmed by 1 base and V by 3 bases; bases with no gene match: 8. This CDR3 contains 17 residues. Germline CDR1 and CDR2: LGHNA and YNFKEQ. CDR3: CASSQERLAFSYNEQFF. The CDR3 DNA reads TGTGCCAGCAGCCAGGAAAGACTAGCGTTTTCCTACAATGAGCAGTTCTTC.

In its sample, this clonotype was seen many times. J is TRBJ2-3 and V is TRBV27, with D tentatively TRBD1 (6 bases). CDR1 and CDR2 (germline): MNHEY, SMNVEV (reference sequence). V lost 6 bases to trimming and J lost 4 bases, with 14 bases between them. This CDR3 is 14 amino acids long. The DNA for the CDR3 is TGTGCCAGCAGAGACCGGGACACTCCAGATACGCAGTATTTT. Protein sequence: CASRDRDTPDTQYF.

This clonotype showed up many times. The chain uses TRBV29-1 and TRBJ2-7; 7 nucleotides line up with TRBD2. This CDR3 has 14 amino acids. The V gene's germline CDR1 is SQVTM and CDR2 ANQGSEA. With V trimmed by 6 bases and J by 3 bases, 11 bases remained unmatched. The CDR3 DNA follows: TGCAGCGTCTTATCTCTAGCGGAAGGCTACGAGCAGTACTTC. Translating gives CSVLSLAEGYEQYF.